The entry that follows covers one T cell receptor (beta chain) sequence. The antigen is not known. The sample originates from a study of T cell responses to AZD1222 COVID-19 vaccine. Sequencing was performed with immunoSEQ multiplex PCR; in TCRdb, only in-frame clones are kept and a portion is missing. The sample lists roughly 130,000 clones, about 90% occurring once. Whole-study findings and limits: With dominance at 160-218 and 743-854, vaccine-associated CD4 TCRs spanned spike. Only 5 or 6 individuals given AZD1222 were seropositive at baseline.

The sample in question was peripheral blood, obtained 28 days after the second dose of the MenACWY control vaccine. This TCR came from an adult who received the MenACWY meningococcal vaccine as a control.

This chain's CDR3 is CASTSKPGTFSMNTEAFF. The CDR3 DNA is TGTGCCAGCACCTCGAAACCCGGGACATTCTCGATGAACACTGAAGCTTTCTTT. This chain links TRBV7-2 with TRBJ1-1; maybe TRBD1 (6 bases). Per the germline V gene, CDR1 is SGHTA and CDR2 is FQGNSA. The CDR3 is 18 residues long. V lost 7 bases, J lost 0 bases, and 24 bases lay in between.